The 8 T cell receptor beta chains below come from one sample, sequenced in a study of cytomegalovirus exposure and HLA in healthy donors. PCR primers comprised 60 Vbeta and 13 Jbeta primers. Generated by immunoSEQ multiplex PCR, the TCRdb table keeps only in-frame clones and is missing some. The sample gives roughly 120,000 clones, 70% to 80% of which show up once; roughly 5.9% is in the top ten. Sequencing was done on a sample of PBMCs. Every receptor here comes from a woman under 40 in good health and CMV-seropositive.

The chain uses TRBV30 and TRBJ2-3; D is uncertain. The CDR3 is 14 amino acids. The germline V and J ends were trimmed by 0 bases and 3 bases, with 10 bases remaining between them. The germline V gene encodes CDR1 GTSNPN and CDR2 SVGIG (reference sequence). CDR3 amino acids: CAWSVLRRTDTQYF. CDR3 in DNA: TGTGCCTGGAGTGTACTAAGGCGGACAGATACGCAGTATTTT. The whole variable domain, filled in from reference TRBV30 and TRBJ2-3, reads SQTIHQWPATLVQPVGSPLSLECTVEGTSNPNLYWYRQAAGRGLQLLFYSVGIGQISSEVPQNLSASRPQDRQFILSSKKLLLSDSGFYLCAWSVLRRTDTQYFGPGTRLTVL.

There are a few counts of this clone. The chain joins TRBV6-5 to TRBJ2-7; 7 bases fit TRBD1. Trimming cost V 8 bases and J 6 bases; bases outside gene matches: 7. The CDR3 consists of 12 residues. Germline loops: CDR1 MNHEY, CDR2 SVGAGI. CDR3 nucleotides: TGTGCCAGCGGAACAGGGGCGGCCGAGCAGTACTTC. It codes for CASGTGAAEQYF.

This clone was detected once. This chain's CDR3 is CAIGTGVETQYF. The CDR3 DNA reads as TGTGCCATCGGGACAGGGGTGGAGACCCAGTACTTC. The chain is built from TRBV10-3 and TRBJ2-5; TRBD1 aligns across 10 bases. The germline V gene encodes CDR1 ENHRY and CDR2 SYGVKD. The CDR3 length is 12 residues. V trimming: 8 bases; J trimming: 5 bases; junction bases outside the gene matches: 2.

The chain recombines TRBV13 with TRBJ2-1, with 12 bases aligning to TRBD2. Germline trimming cut 5 bases from V and 5 bases from J; bases unmatched to any gene: 10. Germline V gives CDR1 PRHDT, CDR2 FYEKMQ (reference sequence). This CDR3 is 17 amino acids long. For the CDR3, the DNA is TGTGCCAGCAGCGATCCCTTCCTAGCGGGGGGGAACAATGAGCAGTTCTTC. It is translated as CASSDPFLAGGNNEQFF.

The rearrangement uses TRBV6-5 and TRBJ2-3, with a tentative D call TRBD2 (6 bases). V was cut by 7 bases and J by 1 base, with 12 bases left in between. CDR1 is MNHEY, CDR2 SVGAGI, per germline. This CDR3 has 14 amino acids. CDR3 protein: CASTPGLGTDTQYF. In DNA form, the CDR3 reads TGTGCCAGCACCCCGGGACTCGGCACAGATACGCAGTATTTT.

The chain joins TRBV4-1 to TRBJ2-3; 14 bases map to TRBD2. The V segment lost 5 bases and the J segment 4 bases; nucleotides outside the gene matches: 14. Germline values: CDR1 MGHRA, CDR2 YSYEKL. CDR3 size: 19 residues. The CDR3 bases are TGCGCCAGCAGCACTCCTACGACTAGCGGGAGGGCTATGGCAGATACGCAGTATTTT. Amino acid sequence: CASSTPTTSGRAMADTQYF.

The J gene is TRBJ1-1, the V gene TRBV7-8, with D unresolved. Germline V gene data show CDR1 as SGHVS and CDR2 as FQNEAQ. V was cut by 7 bases and J by 2 bases, with 14 bases left in between. CDR3 length: 14 amino acids. CDR3 bases: TGTGCCAGCAAAGAAACGGGAGCTAACACTGAAGCTTTCTTT. Translation: CASKETGANTEAFF.

The chain links TRBV18 to TRBJ1-1; no clear D gene. This CDR3 has 15 residues. The ends were cut back, 2 bases at V and 1 base at J, with 11 bases in the middle. Germline lookup yields CDR1 KGHSH and CDR2 LQKENI. In DNA, the CDR3 is TGTGCCAGCTCACCAACTATTCTGAAGAACACTGAAGCTTTCTTT. As protein: CASSPTILKNTEAFF.